The text below deals with one T cell receptor beta chain. The antigen is not known. This entry belongs to a study of T cell repertoires in cytomegalovirus infection. At the level of the study: CMV infection and matching HLA type were both indicated by public TCR beta signatures.

TCRdb re-called the reads with MiXCR, one entry per CDR3 protein. The sample shows 150,000 to 200,000 distinct CDR3 sequences, 15% to 20% of them seen only once. CDR1 and CDR2 (germline): MDHEN, SYDVKM. The CDR3 covers 12 residues. V gave up 2 bases and J gave up 4 bases, with 6 bases separating them. Study outcomes and limitations: Individuals carrying CMV plus the relevant HLA were identified by cumulative frequency of public TCR beta families. Dominant in the ex vivo response were TCR beta clonotypes restricted by HLA-C and specific for CMV.

Sequences were obtained from CD8+ T cells from PBMCs. The TCR originated in a human donor in good health (CMV status not recorded). Some clones in this sample may be carry-over from other donors' samples. The chain links TRBV28 to TRBJ2-7, with D tentatively TRBD2 (5 bases). CDR3 in DNA: TGTGCCAGCAGTTTAAGGGAGTACGAGCAGTACTTC. As protein: CASSLREYEQYF.